This TCR beta chain originates from a study of cytomegalovirus exposure and HLA in healthy donors. Study-wide findings and caveats: Most TCR sequences were rare, but some public TCRs occurred in many donors. In vitro work confirmed that a few CMV-associated chains recognize CMV antigens.

A remark on this clone: What it binds is unknown.

The donors were in the roughly 130-subject validation cohort; that cohort was separate from the approximately 700-subject first cohort. TCRdb's copy holds only in-frame clones and misses some; the assay was immunoSEQ multiplex PCR. The sample lists about 110,000 clones, over 75% occurring once. Trimming pared 0 bases from V and 6 bases from J, leaving 13 bases between. This CDR3 is built from 15 residues. Per the germline V gene, CDR1 is MNHNY and CDR2 is SVGAGI (reference sequence). The sequencing sample was made of PBMCs. The chain couples TRBV6-6 to TRBJ2-3; tentatively, D is TRBD2 (5 bases). This TCR came from a woman aged 18-30 years in good health and CMV-seronegative. The CDR3 spells CASSYSGGPGDTQYF. CDR3 coding DNA: TGTGCCAGCAGTTACTCGGGCGGGCCGGGTGATACGCAGTATTTT.